This is a list of T cell receptor beta chains from one sample in a study of T cell responses to AZD1222 COVID-19 vaccine. Using immunoSEQ multiplex PCR, the repertoire was profiled, and TCRdb retains in-frame clones only, with some absent. Of 200,000 or so clones in the sample, around 89% were seen once. The sequencing here drew on peripheral blood, taken on day 0 of AZD1222 vaccination. The receptors shown here come from an adult in good health. The CDR3 runs from the conserved cysteine through the conserved F or W. The D gene is left open where the match is weak. Size is omitted from some rows. Given values are once, few, many or a class for expanded clones.

J gene: TRBJ2-1; V gene: TRBV5-1; clone size: -; CDR3 length: 17; D gene: -; CDR3 protein: CASSLGASTSSYNEQFF; CDR3 DNA: TGCGCCAGCAGCTTGGGTGCCTCAACAAGCTCCTACAATGAGCAGTTCTTC
J gene: TRBJ1-6; V gene: TRBV10-3; clone size: -; CDR3 length: 14; D gene: TRBD1; CDR3 protein: CAIREGQGASPLHF; CDR3 DNA: TGTGCCATCAGGGAGGGACAGGGGGCTTCACCCCTCCACTTT
J gene: TRBJ1-5; V gene: TRBV6-5; clone size: -; CDR3 length: 14; D gene: -; CDR3 protein: CASSRQDSNQPQHF; CDR3 DNA: TGTGCCAGCAGCCGCCAGGATAGCAATCAGCCCCAGCATTTT
J gene: TRBJ1-2; V gene: TRBV7-2; clone size: -; CDR3 length: 16; D gene: TRBD1; CDR3 protein: CASRGQVPYIFYGYTF; CDR3 DNA: TGTGCCAGCAGGGGACAGGTACCCTATATCTTCTATGGCTACACCTTC
J gene: TRBJ1-2; V gene: TRBV5-4; clone size: once; CDR3 length: 15; D gene: TRBD1; CDR3 protein: CASSFPGQGYYGYTF; CDR3 DNA: TGTGCCAGCAGCTTTCCGGGACAGGGGTACTATGGCTACACCTTC
J gene: TRBJ2-3; V gene: TRBV10-2; clone size: -; CDR3 length: 15; D gene: TRBD1; CDR3 protein: CASSGPGQGIDTQYF; CDR3 DNA: TGCGCCAGCAGTGGACCGGGACAGGGGATAGATACGCAGTATTTT
J gene: TRBJ1-2; V gene: TRBV7-9; clone size: -; CDR3 length: 13; D gene: -; CDR3 protein: CASSFDGNYGYTF; CDR3 DNA: TGTGCCAGCAGCTTCGACGGAAACTATGGCTACACCTTC
J gene: TRBJ1-4; V gene: TRBV28; clone size: -; CDR3 length: 13; D gene: -; CDR3 protein: CASSLLQSPGLFF; CDR3 DNA: TGTGCCAGCAGTTTATTACAGTCCCCAGGACTGTTTTTT
J gene: TRBJ2-3; V gene: TRBV20-1; clone size: -; CDR3 length: 12; D gene: -; CDR3 protein: CSASLRTDTQYF; CDR3 DNA: TGCAGTGCTAGTCTTAGGACAGATACGCAGTATTTT
J gene: TRBJ1-5; V gene: TRBV7-9; clone size: once; CDR3 length: 14; D gene: TRBD1; CDR3 protein: CASATGARNQPQHF; CDR3 DNA: TGTGCCAGCGCCACAGGGGCGAGAAATCAGCCCCAGCATTTT
J gene: TRBJ2-4; V gene: TRBV18; clone size: once; CDR3 length: 14; D gene: -; CDR3 protein: CASSPGGTQNIQYF; CDR3 DNA: TGTGCCAGCTCACCAGGGGGGACCCAAAACATTCAGTACTTC
J gene: TRBJ2-3; V gene: TRBV3-1/TRBV3-2; clone size: -; CDR3 length: 15; D gene: -; CDR3 protein: CASSQVPGGRDTQYF; CDR3 DNA: TGTGCCAGCAGCCAAGTACCCGGGGGTCGGGATACGCAGTATTTT
J gene: TRBJ1-2; V gene: TRBV29-1; clone size: -; CDR3 length: 11; D gene: TRBD1; CDR3 protein: CSGDSYNGYTF; CDR3 DNA: TGCAGCGGGGACAGTTACAATGGCTACACCTTC
J gene: TRBJ2-3; V gene: TRBV9; clone size: -; CDR3 length: 18; D gene: -; CDR3 protein: CASSVSTPDSPSTDTQYF; CDR3 DNA: TGTGCCAGCAGCGTATCCACCCCGGACAGTCCGAGCACAGATACGCAGTATTTT
J gene: TRBJ2-1; V gene: TRBV12-5; clone size: -; CDR3 length: 14; D gene: TRBD1; CDR3 protein: CASTGQGLWNEQFF; CDR3 DNA: TGTGCTAGTACCGGACAGGGGTTGTGGAATGAGCAGTTCTTC
J gene: TRBJ1-1; V gene: TRBV18; clone size: -; CDR3 length: 15; D gene: -; CDR3 protein: CASSPFDSLNTEAFF; CDR3 DNA: TGTGCCAGCTCACCGTTCGACAGCTTGAACACTGAAGCTTTCTTT
J gene: TRBJ2-7; V gene: TRBV28; clone size: -; CDR3 length: 14; D gene: TRBD2; CDR3 protein: CASSVRGDSYEQYF; CDR3 DNA: TGTGCCAGCAGCGTGCGGGGGGATTCCTACGAGCAGTACTTC
J gene: TRBJ2-1; V gene: TRBV7-7; clone size: few; CDR3 length: 13; D gene: TRBD2; CDR3 protein: CASSPEAGGEQFF; CDR3 DNA: TGTGCTAGCAGCCCGGAAGCGGGGGGCGAGCAGTTCTTC
J gene: TRBJ2-7; V gene: TRBV5-1; clone size: -; CDR3 length: 13; D gene: TRBD1; CDR3 protein: CASSRQGVYEQYF; CDR3 DNA: TGCGCCAGCTCGAGACAGGGGGTTTACGAGCAGTACTTC
J gene: TRBJ2-3; V gene: TRBV11-2; clone size: once; CDR3 length: 15; D gene: -; CDR3 protein: CASSPRGWEADTQYF; CDR3 DNA: TGTGCCAGCAGCCCCCGGGGCTGGGAGGCAGATACGCAGTATTTT
J gene: TRBJ2-7; V gene: TRBV5-1; clone size: -; CDR3 length: 14; D gene: TRBD2; CDR3 protein: CASSLGQRESEQYF; CDR3 DNA: TGCGCCAGCAGCCTTGGCCAGCGGGAGAGCGAGCAGTACTTC
J gene: TRBJ1-5; V gene: TRBV4-1; clone size: -; CDR3 length: 15; D gene: TRBD1; CDR3 protein: CASSQGGQYNQPQHF; CDR3 DNA: TGCGCCAGCAGCCAAGGGGGACAGTACAATCAGCCCCAGCATTTT
J gene: TRBJ2-5; V gene: TRBV19; clone size: once; CDR3 length: 15; D gene: -; CDR3 protein: CASSIAPTDQETQYF; CDR3 DNA: TGTGCCAGTAGTATAGCCCCGACGGACCAAGAGACCCAGTACTTC
J gene: TRBJ1-5; V gene: TRBV19; clone size: -; CDR3 length: 13; D gene: -; CDR3 protein: CASSAQANQPQHF; CDR3 DNA: TGTGCCAGTAGTGCGCAGGCAAATCAGCCCCAGCATTTT
J gene: TRBJ1-5; V gene: TRBV6-2/TRBV6-3; clone size: -; CDR3 length: 15; D gene: TRBD1; CDR3 protein: CASSYTTGPLWPQHF; CDR3 DNA: TGTGCCAGCAGTTATACGACAGGGCCTCTTTGGCCCCAGCATTTT
J gene: TRBJ2-4; V gene: TRBV4-3; clone size: -; CDR3 length: 16; D gene: -; CDR3 protein: CASSQEVSGAKNIQYF; CDR3 DNA: TGCGCCAGCAGCCAAGAAGTGTCGGGAGCCAAAAACATTCAGTACTTC
J gene: TRBJ2-3; V gene: TRBV5-3; clone size: once; CDR3 length: 22; D gene: -; CDR3 protein: CARKPQGVQYAGGPIRPDTQYF; CDR3 DNA: TGTGCCAGAAAACCCCAGGGGGTTCAATATGCGGGAGGTCCAATAAGGCCAGATACGCAGTATTTT
J gene: TRBJ1-5; V gene: TRBV30; clone size: -; CDR3 length: 18; D gene: -; CDR3 protein: CAWSVGVLGTHTNQPQHF; CDR3 DNA: TGTGCCTGGAGTGTAGGGGTTTTGGGCACCCACACGAATCAGCCCCAGCATTTT